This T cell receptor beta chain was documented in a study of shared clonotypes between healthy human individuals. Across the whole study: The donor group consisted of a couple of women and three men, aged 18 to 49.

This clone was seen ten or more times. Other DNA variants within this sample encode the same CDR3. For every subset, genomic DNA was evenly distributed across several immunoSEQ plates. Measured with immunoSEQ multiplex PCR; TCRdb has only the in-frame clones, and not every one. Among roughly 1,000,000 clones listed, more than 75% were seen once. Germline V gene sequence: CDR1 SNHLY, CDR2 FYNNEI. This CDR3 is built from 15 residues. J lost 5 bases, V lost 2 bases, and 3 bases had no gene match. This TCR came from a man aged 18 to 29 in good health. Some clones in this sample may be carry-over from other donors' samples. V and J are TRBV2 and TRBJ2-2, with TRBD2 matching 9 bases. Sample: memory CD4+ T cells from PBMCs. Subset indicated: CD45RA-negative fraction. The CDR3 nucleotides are TGTGCCAGCAGTGAACTAGCGGGAAATACCGGGGAGCTGTTTTTT. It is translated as CASSELAGNTGELFF. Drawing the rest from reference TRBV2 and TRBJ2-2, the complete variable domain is EPEVTQTPSHQVTQMGQEVILRCVPISNHLYFYWYRQILGQKVEFLVSFYNNEISEKSEIFDDQFSVERPDGSNFTLKIRSTKLEDSAMYFCASSELAGNTGELFFGEGSRLTVL.